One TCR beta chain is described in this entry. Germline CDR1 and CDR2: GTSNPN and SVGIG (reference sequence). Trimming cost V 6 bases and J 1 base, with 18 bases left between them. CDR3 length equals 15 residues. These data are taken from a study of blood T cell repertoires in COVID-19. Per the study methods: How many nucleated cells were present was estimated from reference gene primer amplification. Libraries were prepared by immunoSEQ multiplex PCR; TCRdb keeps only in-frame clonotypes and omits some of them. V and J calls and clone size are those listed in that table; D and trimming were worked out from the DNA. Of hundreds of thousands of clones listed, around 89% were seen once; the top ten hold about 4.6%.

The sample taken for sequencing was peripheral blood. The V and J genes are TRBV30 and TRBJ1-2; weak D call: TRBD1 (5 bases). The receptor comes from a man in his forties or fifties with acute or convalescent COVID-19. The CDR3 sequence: CACNSGFRYNYGYTF. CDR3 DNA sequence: TGTGCCTGCAATTCAGGGTTCCGTTATAACTATGGCTACACCTTC. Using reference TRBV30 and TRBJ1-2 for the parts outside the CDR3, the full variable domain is SQTIHQWPATLVQPVGSPLSLECTVEGTSNPNLYWYRQAAGRGLQLLFYSVGIGQISSEVPQNLSASRPQDRQFILSSKKLLLSDSGFYLCACNSGFRYNYGYTFGSGTRLTVV.